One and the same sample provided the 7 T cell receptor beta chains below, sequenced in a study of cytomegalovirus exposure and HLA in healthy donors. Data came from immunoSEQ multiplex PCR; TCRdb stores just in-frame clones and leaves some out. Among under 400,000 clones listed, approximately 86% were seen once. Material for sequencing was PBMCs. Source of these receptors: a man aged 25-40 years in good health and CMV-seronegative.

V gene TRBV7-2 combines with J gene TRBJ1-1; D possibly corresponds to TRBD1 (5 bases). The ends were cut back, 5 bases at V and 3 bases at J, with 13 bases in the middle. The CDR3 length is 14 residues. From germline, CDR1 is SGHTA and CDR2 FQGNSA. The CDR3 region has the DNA TGTGCCAGCAGCGGGGACTATGGGTACACTGAAGCTTTCTTT. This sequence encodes CASSGDYGYTEAFF.

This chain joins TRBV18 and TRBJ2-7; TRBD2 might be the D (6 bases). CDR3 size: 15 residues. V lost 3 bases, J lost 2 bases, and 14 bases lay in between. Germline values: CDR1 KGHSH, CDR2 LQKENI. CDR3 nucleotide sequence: TGTGCCAGCTCACCGCGGGGACTTCCTACCTACGAGCAGTACTTC. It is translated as CASSPRGLPTYEQYF.

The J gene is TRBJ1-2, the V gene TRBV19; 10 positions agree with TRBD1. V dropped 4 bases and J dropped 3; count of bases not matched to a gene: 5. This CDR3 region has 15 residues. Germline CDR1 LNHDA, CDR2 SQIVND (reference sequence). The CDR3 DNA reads TGTGCCAGTAGTACTCGACAGGGGGCTTACTATGGCTACACCTTC. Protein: CASSTRQGAYYGYTF.

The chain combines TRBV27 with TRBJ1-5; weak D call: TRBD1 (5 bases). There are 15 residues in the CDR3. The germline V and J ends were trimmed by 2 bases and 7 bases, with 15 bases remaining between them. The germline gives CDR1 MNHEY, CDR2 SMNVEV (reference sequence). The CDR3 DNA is TGTGCCAGCAGTTTACATCGGCAGGGTGGACAGCCCCAGCATTTT. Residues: CASSLHRQGGQPQHF.

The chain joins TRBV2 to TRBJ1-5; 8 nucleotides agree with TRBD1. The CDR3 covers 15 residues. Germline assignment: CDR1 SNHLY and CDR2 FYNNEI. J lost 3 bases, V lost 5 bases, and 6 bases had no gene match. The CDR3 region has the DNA TGTGCCAGCAGTCTCGACAGGGGAGACAATCAGCCCCAGCATTTT. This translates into CASSLDRGDNQPQHF. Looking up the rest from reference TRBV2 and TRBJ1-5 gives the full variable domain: EPEVTQTPSHQVTQMGQEVILRCVPISNHLYFYWYRQILGQKVEFLVSFYNNEISEKSEIFDDQFSVERPDGSNFTLKIRSTKLEDSAMYFCASSLDRGDNQPQHFGDGTRLSIL.

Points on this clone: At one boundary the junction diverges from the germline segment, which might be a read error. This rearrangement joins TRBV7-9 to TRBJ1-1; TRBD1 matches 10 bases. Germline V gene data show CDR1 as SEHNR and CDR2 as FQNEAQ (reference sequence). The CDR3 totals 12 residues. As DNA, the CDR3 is TGTGCCAGCCGAGGGGACAGGGGAAAGGGGGTCTTT. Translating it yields CASRGDRGKGVF.

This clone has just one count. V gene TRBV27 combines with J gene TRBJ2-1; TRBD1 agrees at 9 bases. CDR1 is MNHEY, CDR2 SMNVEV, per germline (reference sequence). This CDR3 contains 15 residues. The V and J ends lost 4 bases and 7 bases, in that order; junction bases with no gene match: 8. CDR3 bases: TGTGCCAGCAGTTCATCGGGACAGGGAAGGAATGAGCAGTTCTTC. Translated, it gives CASSSSGQGRNEQFF.